This entry lists 14 T cell receptor beta chains sequenced from one sample in a study of cytomegalovirus exposure and HLA in healthy donors. The PCR employed 60 Vbeta primers together with 13 Jbeta primers. Measured with immunoSEQ multiplex PCR; TCRdb has only the in-frame clones, and not every one. The table includes around 140,000 clones, over 60% detected once. Sequencing input: PBMCs. These TCRs come from a female donor in good health and CMV-seronegative.

The rearrangement joins TRBV5-6 to TRBJ2-5; D uncertain. Trimming removed 4 bases from V and 4 bases from J, with 11 bases in between. Germline values: CDR1 SGHDT, CDR2 YYEEEE. The CDR3 has 13 amino acids. The CDR3 spells CASSGSRGETQYF. The CDR3 bases are TGTGCCAGCAGCGGCTCCCGAGGAGAGACCCAGTACTTC.

J is TRBJ1-5 and V is TRBV5-8; TRBD1 agrees at 7 bases. Germline V gene lookup returns CDR1 SGHTS and CDR2 YDEGEE. CDR3 length: 15 residues. Unmatched junction bases numbered 9, after V lost 4 bases and J lost 5 bases. This CDR3 is CASSEGTVVHQPQHF. The CDR3 nucleotides are TGTGCCAGCAGCGAGGGGACAGTGGTGCATCAGCCCCAGCATTTT.

As concerns this clone: The junction differs from germline at one of its ends, possibly a read error. V is TRBV7-2 and J is TRBJ1-2; no reliable D call. There are 14 residues in the CDR3. Germline V gene sequence: CDR1 SGHTA, CDR2 FQGNSA. Written as DNA, the CDR3 is TGTGCCAGCAGCCAATCGACGGGGAACTATGGCTACCCCTTC. This translates into CASSQSTGNYGYPF.

This chain connects TRBV7-2 to TRBJ1-5, with unresolved D. Germline CDR1 is SGHTA and CDR2 is FQGNSA. This CDR3 is 15 amino acids long. The germline V and J ends were trimmed by 2 bases and 2 bases, with 10 bases remaining between them. The CDR3 DNA sequence: TGTGCCAGCAGCTTATGGGGAGATGGCAATCAGCCCCAGCATTTT. Its translation is CASSLWGDGNQPQHF.

The chain links TRBV27 to TRBJ2-5; perhaps TRBD1 as D (5 bases). V was pared by 5 bases and J by 7 bases, with 17 bases between. Per germline, CDR1 MNHEY and CDR2 SMNVEV (reference sequence). The length of the CDR3 is 14 residues. The CDR3 is CASSPQLRDVTQYF. In DNA form, the CDR3 reads TGTGCCAGCAGTCCCCAGCTCAGGGATGTGACCCAGTACTTC.

In its sample, this clone was seen a few times. V gene TRBV5-6 combines with J gene TRBJ2-6; 9 nucleotides agree with TRBD1. The CDR3 has 17 amino acids. V shed 3 bases and J 1 base; nucleotides not matched to a gene: 5. The germline gives CDR1 SGHDT, CDR2 YYEEEE. The CDR3 sequence: CASSWGGQGSGANVLTF. The CDR3 DNA reads as TGTGCCAGCAGCTGGGGGGGACAGGGTTCTGGGGCCAACGTCCTGACTTTC. The full variable domain, with the rest looked up from reference TRBV5-6 and TRBJ2-6, is DAGVTQSPTHLIKTRGQQVTLRCSPKSGHDTVSWYQQALGQGPQFIFQYYEEEERQRGNFPDRFSGHQFPNYSSELNVNALLLGDSALYLCASSWGGQGSGANVLTFGAGSRLTVL.

The chain links TRBV9 to TRBJ2-1; 7 bases map to TRBD1. CDR1 SGDLS and CDR2 YYNGEE come from the germline V gene. This CDR3 has 17 amino acids. V gave up 3 bases and J gave up 0 bases; unmatched junction bases: 9. In nucleotides, the CDR3 is TGTGCCAGCAGCGGACGCCTTGCAGGGGGCTCCTACAATGAGCAGTTCTTC. It yields the protein CASSGRLAGGSYNEQFF.

This sequence joins TRBV27 and TRBJ2-7, with 8 bases lining up with TRBD2. The CDR3 extends over 15 amino acids. The germline gives CDR1 MNHEY, CDR2 SMNVEV (reference sequence). V shed 6 bases, J shed 3 bases, and the junction held 10 bases outside the gene matches. DNA of the CDR3: TGTGCCAGCAGGGTGGGTAGCGGGATCAGCTACGAGCAGTACTTC. Translation: CASRVGSGISYEQYF.

The CDR3 loop reads CASKGDTGELFF. The CDR3 DNA is TGTGCCAGCAAGGGGGACACCGGGGAGCTGTTTTTT. The chain employs TRBV6-6 and TRBJ2-2; possibly TRBD1 for D (6 bases). Germline assignment: CDR1 MNHNY and CDR2 SVGAGI (reference sequence). Trimming took off 7 bases at V and 3 bases at J, with 6 bases between the two ends. The CDR3 consists of 12 residues.

V and J are TRBV7-6 and TRBJ2-3; a weak D match, TRBD2 (6 bases). The length of the CDR3 is 15 residues. CDR1 SGHVS and CDR2 FNYEAQ come from the germline V gene. V was trimmed by 5 bases and J by 1 base, leaving 13 bases between them. The CDR3 nucleotides read TGTGCCAGCAGCCCCCGGGACTTTCGCACAGATACGCAGTATTTT. This sequence encodes CASSPRDFRTDTQYF.

The chain is built from TRBV6-1 and TRBJ2-6, with D perhaps TRBD1 (6 bases). The CDR3 extends over 15 amino acids. Germline CDR1 reads MNHNS; CDR2 reads SASEGT. Between the trimmed V and J ends, which lost 8 bases and 1 base, there was a span of 12 bases. The CDR3 is CASDKTGSGANVLTF. The CDR3 DNA sequence: TGTGCCAGCGACAAAACAGGGTCTGGGGCCAACGTCCTGACTTTC.

This clone was counted only a few times. This chain connects TRBV7-9 to TRBJ1-5; a weak D match, TRBD1 (6 bases). The V gene's germline CDR1 is SEHNR and CDR2 FQNEAQ (reference sequence). Trimming took 4 bases from V and 2 from J, leaving 15 bases between them. This CDR3 has 16 amino acids. The CDR3 sequence is CASSSVPGQRNQPQHF. CDR3 DNA sequence: TGTGCCAGCAGCTCCGTTCCGGGACAACGCAATCAGCCCCAGCATTTT.

V is TRBV27 and J is TRBJ1-1; D is undetermined. V was shortened by 2 bases and J by 6 bases, with 10 bases between the two germline ends. Germline CDR1 reads MNHEY; CDR2 reads SMNVEV (reference sequence). The CDR3 loop spans 13 amino acids. In DNA, the CDR3 is TGTGCCAGCAGTTTAGGTGGGCAGTCTGAAGCTTTCTTT. This sequence encodes CASSLGGQSEAFF.

The chain couples TRBV7-2 to TRBJ1-2; D possibly corresponds to TRBD1 (5 bases). Trimming stripped 5 bases from V and 8 bases from J, with 12 bases between. Germline CDR1 SGHTA, CDR2 FQGNSA. This CDR3 comprises 12 residues. The CDR3 here is CASSMQGYGYTF. The CDR3 DNA follows: TGTGCCAGCAGCATGCAGGGTTACGGCTACACCTTC.